These 11 T cell receptor beta chains were sequenced from one sample in a study of TIL therapy for anti-PD-1-resistant metastatic lung cancer. Regarding time point: pre-treatment sample, taken before nivolumab and TIL therapy. Sequencing used immunoSEQ v3. Data came from immunoSEQ multiplex PCR; TCRdb stores just in-frame clones and leaves some out. The table includes approximately 50,000 clones, approximately 78% detected once. The starting material was blood, obtained at baseline. These receptors all come from a person aged 25 to 80 with non-small cell lung cancer.

The chain employs TRBV28 and TRBJ2-7; D call uncertain. The CDR3 is made up of 12 amino acids. Per germline, CDR1 MDHEN and CDR2 SYDVKM. Between the trimmed V and J ends, which lost 1 base and 5 bases, there was a span of 6 bases. The CDR3 is CASSLYSDEQYF. CDR3 DNA sequence: TGTGCCAGCAGTTTATATAGTGACGAGCAGTACTTC.

The genes are TRBV7-8 and TRBJ2-3, with D hard to call. Germline V gives CDR1 SGHVS, CDR2 FQNEAQ. V lost 1 base, J lost 4 bases, and 9 bases lay in between. CDR3 length: 14 amino acids. CDR3 residues: CASSLEVWADTQYF. The CDR3 nucleotides read TGTGCCAGCAGCTTAGAAGTGTGGGCAGATACGCAGTATTTT.

This clone showed up just a few times. The chain has TRBV6-5 and TRBJ1-1; no reliable D call. The ends were cut back, 2 bases at V and 1 base at J, with 5 bases in the middle. CDR1 and CDR2 (germline): MNHEY, SVGAGI. The CDR3 loop spans 13 amino acids. This CDR3 is CASSYLRNTEAFF. CDR3 nucleotides: TGTGCCAGCAGTTACCTGAGGAACACTGAAGCTTTCTTT.

The chain is built from TRBV29-1 and TRBJ1-1; maybe TRBD1 (5 bases). This CDR3 spans 14 amino acids. The ends were cut back, 7 bases at V and 4 bases at J, with 19 bases in the middle. Germline V lookup: CDR1 SQVTM, CDR2 ANQGSEA. CDR3 in amino acids: CSAIRDQGSTEAFF. The DNA of the CDR3 is TGCAGCGCCATTAGGGACCAGGGTAGCACTGAAGCTTTCTTT.

The chain joins TRBV27 to TRBJ2-4; tentatively, D is TRBD1 (7 bases). Germline V gene data show CDR1 as MNHEY and CDR2 as SMNVEV (reference sequence). Trimming cost V 3 bases and J 6 bases, with 12 bases left between them. The CDR3 is made up of 14 amino acids. The CDR3, as DNA: TGTGCCAGCAGTTTCGGCCAGGGGGGAAACATTCAGTACTTC. The encoded protein is CASSFGQGGNIQYF.

This rearrangement joins TRBV20-1 to TRBJ2-7; a weak D match, TRBD2 (5 bases). There are 11 residues in the CDR3. Germline CDR1 and CDR2: DFQATT and SNEGSKA (reference sequence). DNA for the CDR3: TGCAGCACACCGGGAACCTACGAGCAGTACTTC. As protein: CSTPGTYEQYF.

V usage is TRBV30 and J usage is TRBJ1-5, with D maybe TRBD1 (5 bases). Germline assignment: CDR1 GTSNPN and CDR2 SVGIG (reference sequence). This CDR3 spans 15 amino acids. V lost 1 base and J lost 3, with 13 bases in between. This chain's CDR3 is CAWSGKGLDNQPQHF. The CDR3 bases are TGTGCCTGGAGTGGAAAGGGGCTCGACAATCAGCCCCAGCATTTT.

This sequence joins TRBV27 and TRBJ1-6; D uncertain. The CDR3 runs 14 residues. V lost 7 bases and J lost 7, with 14 bases in between. Per the germline V gene, CDR1 is MNHEY and CDR2 is SMNVEV (reference sequence). The CDR3, as DNA: TGTGCCAGCACCTCCCGGGGAGGCAATTCACCCCTCCACTTT. It translates to CASTSRGGNSPLHF.

V is TRBV7-2 and J is TRBJ2-3; weak D call: TRBD2 (6 bases). Trimming shortened V by 7 bases and J by 5 bases, and 25 bases separated the two germline ends. Germline V gene lookup returns CDR1 SGHTA and CDR2 FQGNSA. This CDR3 spans 17 amino acids. CDR3 in amino acids: CASTSSAGRSLLDTQYF. CDR3 bases: TGTGCCAGCACTTCTAGCGCGGGGAGATCTCTATTAGATACGCAGTATTTT.

This clone has a handful of counts. V is TRBV6-2 or TRBV6-3 and J is TRBJ2-7, with D unclear. This CDR3 spans 11 amino acids. The V gene's germline CDR1 is MNHEY and CDR2 SVGEGT. V was clipped by 8 bases and J by 6 bases, with 11 bases between them. The chain's CDR3 is CASGPFREQYF. CDR3 nucleotide sequence: TGTGCCAGCGGCCCGTTTCGCGAGCAGTACTTC.

V and J are TRBV6-2 or TRBV6-3 and TRBJ1-1; no reliable D call. Germline CDR1 and CDR2: MNHEY and SVGEGT. Trimming pared 2 bases from V and 0 bases from J, leaving 13 bases between. The CDR3 loop spans 16 amino acids. The CDR3 region is CASSYQVVTMNTEAFF. DNA of the CDR3: TGTGCCAGCAGTTACCAAGTGGTCACGATGAACACTGAAGCTTTCTTT.